These T cell receptor beta chains were read from a single sample in a study of blood T cell repertoires in COVID-19. Repertoires were generated with immunoSEQ multiplex PCR, while TCRdb's copy carries only in-frame clones and drops some. In the table there are about 200,000 clones, 85% to 90% of which are singletons. Source material: peripheral blood. These receptors were collected from a man in his sixties with acute or convalescent COVID-19. The CDR3 runs from the conserved cysteine through the conserved F or W. Fields, in order: J gene, V gene, CDR3 length, D gene, clone size, CDR3 protein, CDR3 DNA. The D gene is left open where the match is weak. The listing skips clone size in some rows; elsewhere it reads once, few, many or a size class.

J: TRBJ2-1
V: TRBV19
length: 16
D: TRBD1
size: -
CDR3: CASSTVGTGRVNEQFF
DNA: TGTGCCAGTAGTACAGTGGGGACAGGGCGGGTCAATGAGCAGTTCTTC

J: TRBJ2-1
V: TRBV4-3
length: 17
D: TRBD2
size: -
CDR3: CASSQAAGGTPYNEQFF
DNA: TGCGCCAGCAGCCAAGCCGCGGGGGGGACCCCCTACAATGAGCAGTTCTTC

J: TRBJ2-2
V: TRBV7-9
length: 15
D: TRBD1
size: -
CDR3: CASSLTGGATGELFF
DNA: TGTGCCAGCAGCCTGACAGGGGGGGCGACCGGGGAGCTGTTTTTT

J: TRBJ2-1
V: TRBV11-3
length: 17
D: TRBD2
size: -
CDR3: CASSLDLLAGVYNEQFF
DNA: TGTGCCAGCAGCTTAGATCTACTAGCGGGGGTATACAATGAGCAGTTCTTC

J: TRBJ1-5
V: TRBV6-5
length: 14
D: TRBD1
size: once
CDR3: CASRISTGSQPQHF
DNA: TGTGCCAGCAGGATCTCGACAGGGAGCCAGCCCCAGCATTTT

J: TRBJ1-2
V: TRBV19
length: 14
D: -
size: once
CDR3: CASSWDTTNYGYTF
DNA: TGTGCCAGTAGCTGGGACACAACTAACTATGGCTACACCTTC

J: TRBJ1-2
V: TRBV6-5
length: 15
D: -
size: -
CDR3: CASSYWAQGPYGYTF
DNA: TGTGCCAGCAGTTACTGGGCCCAGGGGCCCTATGGCTACACCTTC

J: TRBJ1-5
V: TRBV6-1
length: 14
D: -
size: -
CDR3: CASSEGAGWEPQHF
DNA: TGTGCCAGCAGTGAAGGGGCGGGATGGGAGCCCCAGCATTTT

J: TRBJ2-2
V: TRBV24-1
length: 18
D: TRBD2
size: -
CDR3: CATSDRPKGLPEDGELFF
DNA: TGTGCCACCAGTGACCGACCTAAGGGACTACCTGAAGACGGGGAGCTGTTTTTT

J: TRBJ1-1
V: TRBV24-1
length: 14
D: TRBD1
size: -
CDR3: CATSDSWTGDVAFF
DNA: TGTGCCACCAGTGATTCTTGGACAGGGGATGTGGCTTTCTTT

J: TRBJ1-2
V: TRBV27
length: 15
D: -
size: -
CDR3: CASSLFGTGGSGYTF
DNA: TGTGCCAGCAGTTTATTTGGCACGGGAGGCTCCGGCTACACCTTC

J: TRBJ2-5
V: TRBV7-3
length: 13
D: -
size: -
CDR3: CASSLTQWETQYF
DNA: TGTGCCAGCAGCTTAACACAGTGGGAGACCCAGTACTTC

J: TRBJ1-3
V: TRBV5-1
length: 17
D: -
size: -
CDR3: CASSLVPWRGTGNTIYF
DNA: TGCGCCAGCAGCTTGGTGCCATGGCGGGGGACCGGAAACACCATATATTTT

J: TRBJ2-2
V: TRBV5-1
length: 14
D: TRBD1
size: once
CDR3: CASSGTGVTGELFF
DNA: TGCGCCAGCAGCGGAACAGGGGTCACCGGGGAGCTGTTTTTT

J: TRBJ1-1
V: TRBV6-5
length: 13
D: TRBD1
size: -
CDR3: CASSIKGDRVVFF
DNA: TGTGCCAGCAGTATCAAAGGAGACAGGGTGGTTTTCTTT

J: TRBJ1-2
V: TRBV7-8
length: 17
D: TRBD1
size: -
CDR3: CASSLAGTGGGVYGYTF
DNA: TGTGCCAGCAGCTTAGCCGGGACAGGGGGTGGTGTCTATGGCTACACCTTC

J: TRBJ1-1
V: TRBV19
length: 13
D: -
size: -
CDR3: CASSRHKNTEAFF
DNA: TGTGCCAGTAGTAGACACAAGAACACTGAAGCTTTCTTT

J: TRBJ1-4
V: TRBV7-2
length: 17
D: -
size: -
CDR3: CASSLAPGQLMGEKLFF
DNA: TGTGCCAGCAGCTTAGCCCCGGGACAACTAATGGGAGAAAAACTGTTTTTT

J: TRBJ2-1
V: TRBV4-2
length: 14
D: -
size: -
CDR3: CASSQRETYNEQFF
DNA: TGTGCCAGCAGCCAACGGGAGACCTACAATGAGCAGTTCTTC

J: TRBJ1-5
V: TRBV3-1/TRBV3-2
length: 18
D: TRBD1
size: -
CDR3: CASSQYQGGPYSNQPQHF
DNA: TGTGCCAGCAGCCAATACCAGGGGGGACCTTATAGCAATCAGCCCCAGCATTTT

J: TRBJ2-5
V: TRBV5-1
length: 14
D: TRBD2
size: -
CDR3: CASSFNGGIETQYF
DNA: TGCGCCAGCAGCTTTAACGGGGGGATAGAGACCCAGTACTTC

J: TRBJ2-7
V: TRBV7-6
length: 15
D: TRBD2
size: -
CDR3: CASSLTSSAGVGQYF
DNA: TGTGCCAGCAGCCTCACTAGCTCCGCGGGGGTAGGGCAGTACTTC

J: TRBJ1-2
V: TRBV5-7
length: 13
D: -
size: -
CDR3: CASSSQVNYGYTF
DNA: TGTGCCAGCAGCTCCCAGGTAAACTATGGCTACACCTTC

J: TRBJ2-5
V: TRBV4-2
length: 17
D: TRBD2
size: -
CDR3: CASSQDFSGGFQETQYF
DNA: TGTGCCAGCAGCCAAGATTTTAGCGGGGGTTTCCAAGAGACCCAGTACTTC

J: TRBJ1-2
V: TRBV2
length: 14
D: TRBD1
size: -
CDR3: CASSGDRGGYGYTF
DNA: TGTGCCAGCAGTGGGGACAGGGGTGGCTATGGCTACACCTTC

J: TRBJ2-2
V: TRBV5-6
length: 14
D: TRBD1
size: -
CDR3: CASSLLTGGGELFF
DNA: TGTGCCAGCAGCTTGCTGACAGGGGGCGGGGAGCTGTTTTTT

J: TRBJ2-1
V: TRBV7-2
length: 16
D: TRBD1
size: -
CDR3: CASSQGFGQGKNEQFF
DNA: TGTGCCAGCAGCCAGGGGTTCGGACAGGGTAAAAATGAGCAGTTCTTC

J: TRBJ2-3
V: TRBV6-6
length: 16
D: TRBD2
size: -
CDR3: CASSYSIAGGPDTQYF
DNA: TGTGCCAGCAGTTACTCGATTGCGGGGGGCCCAGATACGCAGTATTTT

J: TRBJ1-6
V: TRBV30
length: 15
D: -
size: -
CDR3: CAWSVRGGFNSPLHF
DNA: TGTGCCTGGAGTGTACGAGGGGGATTCAATTCACCCCTCCACTTT

J: TRBJ2-7
V: TRBV4-1
length: 16
D: TRBD1
size: few
CDR3: CASSQGEGQGAGEQYF
DNA: TGCGCCAGCAGCCAAGGGGAGGGACAGGGGGCGGGCGAGCAGTACTTC

J: TRBJ2-5
V: TRBV7-2
length: 14
D: TRBD1
size: -
CDR3: CASSATGVWETQYF
DNA: TGTGCCAGCAGCGCCACAGGGGTCTGGGAGACCCAGTACTTC

J: TRBJ2-1
V: TRBV24-1
length: 16
D: -
size: -
CDR3: CATSDRTAESYNEQFF
DNA: TGTGCCACCAGTGATCGGACAGCTGAATCATACAATGAGCAGTTCTTC

J: TRBJ2-5
V: TRBV6-6
length: 17
D: TRBD1
size: -
CDR3: CASSPSGQGARGETQYF
DNA: TGTGCCAGCAGTCCATCCGGACAGGGGGCGCGAGGCGAGACCCAGTACTTC

J: TRBJ2-7
V: TRBV19
length: 15
D: TRBD1
size: -
CDR3: CASSIIGTGGHEQYF
DNA: TGTGCCAGTAGTATAATTGGGACAGGGGGTCACGAGCAGTACTTC

J: TRBJ2-1
V: TRBV2
length: 16
D: TRBD2
size: -
CDR3: CASGPRLAGGLAEQFF
DNA: TGTGCCAGTGGGCCCCGACTAGCGGGGGGGCTGGCTGAGCAGTTCTTC

J: TRBJ1-4
V: TRBV5-1
length: 15
D: TRBD1
size: -
CDR3: CASSLRGTGSEKLFF
DNA: TGCGCCAGCAGCTTGAGGGGGACAGGGAGTGAAAAACTGTTTTTT

J: TRBJ2-7
V: TRBV5-6
length: 13
D: -
size: -
CDR3: CASSWTARYEQYF
DNA: TGTGCCAGCAGCTGGACAGCTAGATACGAGCAGTACTTC

J: TRBJ2-5
V: TRBV7-3
length: 19
D: TRBD2
size: -
CDR3: CASSLKGSGGSRLQETQYF
DNA: TGTGCCAGCAGCTTAAAGGGTAGCGGGGGAAGCCGCCTGCAAGAGACCCAGTACTTC

J: TRBJ2-1
V: TRBV2
length: 15
D: TRBD1
size: -
CDR3: CASSTDRGFWNEQFF
DNA: TGTGCCAGCTCGACGGACAGGGGATTTTGGAATGAGCAGTTCTTC

J: TRBJ1-1
V: TRBV5-6
length: 14
D: -
size: -
CDR3: CASSLVAGDTEAFF
DNA: TGTGCCAGCAGCTTGGTGGCCGGGGACACTGAAGCTTTCTTT

J: TRBJ2-7
V: TRBV3-1/TRBV3-2
length: 15
D: -
size: -
CDR3: CASSQAWTPNYEQYF
DNA: TGTGCCAGCAGCCAAGCTTGGACTCCGAACTACGAGCAGTACTTC

J: TRBJ1-2
V: TRBV5-4
length: 19
D: -
size: -
CDR3: CASSPPGTNSLMGAIGYTF
DNA: TGTGCCAGCAGCCCTCCTGGAACAAATTCCCTTATGGGAGCTATCGGCTACACCTTC

J: TRBJ1-2
V: TRBV2
length: 14
D: -
size: -
CDR3: CASRGNRENYGYTF
DNA: TGTGCCAGCAGAGGCAACAGGGAGAACTATGGCTACACCTTC

J: TRBJ1-5
V: TRBV9
length: 12
D: -
size: -
CDR3: CASSVGHQPQHF
DNA: TGTGCCAGCAGCGTAGGGCATCAGCCCCAGCATTTT

J: TRBJ2-2
V: TRBV3-1/TRBV3-2
length: 19
D: TRBD1
size: -
CDR3: CASSRTGTGGVGGTGELFF
DNA: TGTGCCAGCAGTCGTACCGGGACAGGGGGCGTTGGGGGCACCGGGGAGCTGTTTTTT

J: TRBJ2-1
V: TRBV7-2
length: 18
D: TRBD1
size: -
CDR3: CASSLVGGTGRSYNEQFF
DNA: TGTGCCAGCAGCTTAGTAGGGGGGACAGGGCGCTCCTACAATGAGCAGTTCTTC

J: TRBJ2-7
V: TRBV6-5
length: 14
D: -
size: -
CDR3: CASSYDGVGNEQYF
DNA: TGTGCCAGCAGTTACGACGGGGTCGGTAACGAGCAGTACTTC

J: TRBJ2-5
V: TRBV2
length: 14
D: TRBD1
size: -
CDR3: CASSRQGIQETQYF
DNA: TGTGCCAGCAGTCGACAGGGAATACAAGAGACCCAGTACTTC

J: TRBJ2-5
V: TRBV15
length: 14
D: -
size: -
CDR3: CATSQGLAQETQYF
DNA: TGTGCCACCAGCCAGGGGCTGGCCCAAGAGACCCAGTACTTC

J: TRBJ2-3
V: TRBV6-4
length: 17
D: TRBD2
size: few
CDR3: CASSPTGGGAGTDTQYF
DNA: TGTGCCAGCAGCCCTACCGGCGGGGGGGCTGGCACAGATACGCAGTATTTT

J: TRBJ1-1
V: TRBV3-1/TRBV3-2
length: 12
D: -
size: -
CDR3: CASSQGGKQAFF
DNA: TGTGCCAGCAGCCAAGGAGGGAAGCAAGCTTTCTTT

J: TRBJ1-3
V: TRBV14
length: 15
D: -
size: -
CDR3: CASSQGAPSGNTIYF
DNA: TGTGCCAGCAGCCAAGGGGCACCCTCTGGAAACACCATATATTTT

J: TRBJ2-6
V: TRBV6-5
length: 15
D: -
size: -
CDR3: CASSNPGAGANVLTF
DNA: TGTGCCAGCAGCAACCCGGGGGCTGGGGCCAACGTCCTGACTTTC

J: TRBJ1-2
V: TRBV12-3/TRBV12-4
length: 13
D: TRBD1
size: -
CDR3: CASSLRQGGGYTF
DNA: TGTGCCAGCAGTTTACGACAGGGGGGTGGCTACACCTTC

J: TRBJ2-5
V: TRBV29-1
length: 11
D: -
size: -
CDR3: CTFGQQETQYF
DNA: TGCACCTTCGGACAGCAAGAGACCCAGTACTTC

J: TRBJ1-3
V: TRBV5-1
length: 15
D: TRBD1
size: -
CDR3: CASSLETGMANTIYF
DNA: TGCGCCAGCAGCTTGGAGACAGGGATGGCGAACACCATATATTTT

J: TRBJ1-3
V: TRBV12-5
length: 16
D: -
size: -
CDR3: CASASPRTATGNTIYF
DNA: TGTGCTAGTGCCTCCCCCCGGACAGCTACTGGAAACACCATATATTTT

J: TRBJ1-6
V: TRBV9
length: 18
D: -
size: -
CDR3: CASSGAGGAQAGNSPLHF
DNA: TGTGCCAGCAGCGGAGCCGGGGGAGCACAGGCGGGTAATTCACCCCTCCACTTT